This TCR beta chain was recorded in a study of blood T cell repertoires in COVID-19. In the study overall: Researchers got acute and convalescent COVID-19 samples from the United States, Italy and Spain.

The table came from immunoSEQ multiplex PCR; TCRdb's copy has only in-frame clones and leaves some out. The table includes more than 300,000 clones, 88% detected once. This CDR3 region has 15 residues. V lost 5 bases and J lost 3; bases outside the gene matches: 5. CDR1 and CDR2 from the germline V gene are SGHTA and FQGTGA. Recovered participants had two consecutive negative NP/OP PCR tests, healthcare professional clearance, or symptom resolution. The chain couples TRBV7-3 to TRBJ2-7; 12 bases are a match to TRBD1. This TCR was sampled from a woman under 30 who had recovered from COVID-19. The sample was PBMCs or T cells enriched from blood (not recorded which). CDR3 sequence: CASSAGTGGFYEQYF. In DNA form, the CDR3 reads TGTGCCAGCAGCGCCGGGACAGGGGGCTTCTACGAGCAGTACTTC.